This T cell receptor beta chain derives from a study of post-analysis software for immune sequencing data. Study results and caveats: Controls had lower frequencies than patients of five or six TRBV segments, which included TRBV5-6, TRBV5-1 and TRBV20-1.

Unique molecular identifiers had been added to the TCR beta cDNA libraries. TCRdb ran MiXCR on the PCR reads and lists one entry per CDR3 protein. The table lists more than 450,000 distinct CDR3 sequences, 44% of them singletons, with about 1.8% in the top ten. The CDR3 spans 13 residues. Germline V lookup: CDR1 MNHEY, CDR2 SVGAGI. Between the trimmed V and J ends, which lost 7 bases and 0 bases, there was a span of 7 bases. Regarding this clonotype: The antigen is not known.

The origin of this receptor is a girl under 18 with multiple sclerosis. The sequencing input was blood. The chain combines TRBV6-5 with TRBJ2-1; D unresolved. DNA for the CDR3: TGTGCCAGCAAAGTGAGCTCCTACAATGAGCAGTTCTTC. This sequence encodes CASKVSSYNEQFF.